This entry lists 8 T cell receptor beta chains sequenced from one sample in a study of shared clonotypes between healthy human individuals. The protocol was immunoSEQ multiplex PCR, while the TCRdb copy is restricted to in-frame clones and leaves out a portion. This table holds 1,100,000 or so clones, roughly 74% found once. Sequencing was performed on memory CD4+ T cells from PBMCs. Subset described: CD45RA-negative fraction. These receptors were taken from a man aged 18 to 35 in good health. Some clones in this sample may be carry-over from other donors' samples.

This clone was seen just once. One junction end does not reproduce the germline sequence, and a read error may be involved. The rearrangement links TRBV15 to TRBJ2-7; 7 bases are a match to TRBD2. Germline V CDR1 and CDR2: LNHNV, YYDKDF (reference sequence). The CDR3 covers 12 residues. CDR3 sequence reads: CATSLGRDFQNF. In DNA form, the CDR3 reads TGTGCCACCAGCTTAGGGAGGGACTTCCAGAACTTC.

Concerning this clone: Other DNA sequences in the same sample also yield this CDR3. V usage is TRBV9 and J usage is TRBJ2-1; D perhaps matches TRBD1 (5 bases). Germline V gives CDR1 SGDLS, CDR2 YYNGEE. The CDR3 is made up of 16 amino acids. V was pared by 0 bases and J by 0 bases, with 10 bases between. CDR3 sequence reads: CASSVGTRGSYNEQFF. The CDR3 DNA follows: TGTGCCAGCAGCGTAGGGACAAGGGGCTCCTACAATGAGCAGTTCTTC. The full variable domain, rest sourced from reference TRBV9 and TRBJ2-1, is DSGVTQTPKHLITATGQRVTLRCSPRSGDLSVYWYQQSLDQGLQFLIQYYNGEERAKGNILERFSAQQFPDLHSELNLSSLELGDSALYFCASSVGTRGSYNEQFFGPGTRLTVL.

This chain links TRBV6-1 with TRBJ1-2, with D possibly matching TRBD1 (5 bases). Deletions cut 8 bases from V and 2 bases from J, with 12 bases between. Germline V CDR1 and CDR2: MNHNS, SASEGT. The CDR3 runs to 13 residues. The CDR3 nucleotides are TGTGCCAGCCGGGACCGCCAGAACTATGGCTACACCTTC. Encoded protein: CASRDRQNYGYTF.

The chain links TRBV6-5 to TRBJ2-5; possible D gene TRBD2, 7 bases. Trimming removed 5 bases at V and 5 bases at J, with 18 bases between. CDR1 and CDR2 from the germline V gene are MNHEY and SVGAGI. The CDR3 sequence is 15 residues long. The CDR3, as DNA: TGTGCCAGCAGTCCTGGGGGGGCCACCGGGGAGACCCAGTACTTC. This codes for CASSPGGATGETQYF.

The V gene is TRBV6-1, the J gene TRBJ2-1, with TRBD2 as a possible D gene (6 bases). Germline V gene sequence: CDR1 MNHNS, CDR2 SASEGT. The V gene lost 3 bases and the J gene lost 5 bases, with 14 bases spanning the gap. CDR3 size: 15 residues. CDR3 sequence: CASSEIPGAHNEQFF. The CDR3 bases are TGTGCCAGCAGTGAGATACCGGGAGCCCACAATGAGCAGTTCTTC.

The rearrangement joins TRBV6-6 to TRBJ2-7, with 8 bases fitting TRBD1. This CDR3 is 13 amino acids long. J was trimmed by 5 bases and V by 6 bases; bases with no gene match: 6. Germline CDR1 is MNHNY and CDR2 is SVGAGI (reference sequence). CDR3 region: CASRAGGNNEQYF. CDR3 nucleotides: TGTGCCAGCAGAGCAGGGGGCAACAACGAGCAGTACTTC.

This clone was counted a few times. CDR3 protein: CASSLDSRLAGTGELFF. DNA of the CDR3: TGCGCCAGCAGCTTGGATTCCCGGCTAGCGGGCACCGGGGAGCTGTTTTTT. This chain uses TRBV5-1 with TRBJ2-2, with TRBD2 matching 8 bases. Germline V gives CDR1 SGHRS, CDR2 YFSETQ. After removal of 0 bases from V and 4 bases from J, the junction contained 8 bases not matched to a gene. This CDR3 has 17 amino acids.

The rearrangement uses TRBV29-1 and TRBJ2-1; D might be TRBD2 (5 bases). The V end lost 0 bases, the J end lost 0 bases, and 6 bases lay between the germline ends. The CDR3 contains 14 residues. Germline CDR1 and CDR2: SQVTM and ANQGSEA. The DNA for the CDR3 is TGCAGCGTTGAAGACCGGGGCTCCTACAATGAGCAGTTCTTC. Translated, it gives CSVEDRGSYNEQFF.